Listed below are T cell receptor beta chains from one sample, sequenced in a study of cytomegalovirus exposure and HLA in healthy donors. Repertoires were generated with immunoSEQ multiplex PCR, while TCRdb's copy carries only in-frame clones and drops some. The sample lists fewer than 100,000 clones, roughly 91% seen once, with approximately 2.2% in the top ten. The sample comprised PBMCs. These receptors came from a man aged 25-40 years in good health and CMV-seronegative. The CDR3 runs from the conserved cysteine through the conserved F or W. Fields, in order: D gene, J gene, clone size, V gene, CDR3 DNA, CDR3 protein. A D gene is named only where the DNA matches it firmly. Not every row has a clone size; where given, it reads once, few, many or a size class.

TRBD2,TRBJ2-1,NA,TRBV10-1,TGCGCCAGCAGTGCGGGGGGGGGACTTCACTACAATGAGCAGTTCTTC,CASSAGGGLHYNEQFF
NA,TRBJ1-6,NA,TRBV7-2,TGTGCCAGCAGCTTACAGGGGTATCCTTGGAATTCACCCCTCCACTTT,CASSLQGYPWNSPLHF
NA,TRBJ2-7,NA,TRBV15,TGTGCCACCAGTCGTGAGCAGGGGCTTGTCTTTGAGCAGTACTTC,CATSREQGLVFEQYF
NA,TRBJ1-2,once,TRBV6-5,TGTGCCAGCAGTCCCGGGGGGTATGGCTACACCTTC,CASSPGGYGYTF
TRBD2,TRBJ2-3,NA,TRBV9,TGTGCCAGCAGCCCGTGGACCGGAGCGGGGGATACGCAGTATTTT,CASSPWTGAGDTQYF
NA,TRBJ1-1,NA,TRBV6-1,TGTGCCAGCAGTGCTCCGGGACATAGAACTGAAGCTTTCTTT,CASSAPGHRTEAFF
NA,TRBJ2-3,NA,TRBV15,TGTGCCACCAGCAGAGGGGGGGAAACAGATACGCAGTATTTT,CATSRGGETDTQYF
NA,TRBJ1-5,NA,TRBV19,TGTGCCAGTAGTACTATAGGAGGTAATTCTCCCCAGCATTTT,CASSTIGGNSPQHF
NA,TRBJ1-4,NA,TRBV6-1,TGTGCCAGCAGTGAAGCAGCCAGGGCTTTAGGAAAACTGTTTTTT,CASSEAARALGKLFF
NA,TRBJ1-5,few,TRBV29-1,TGCAGCGCCAAGCCAGGGCCTGGCAATCAGCCCCAGCATTTT,CSAKPGPGNQPQHF
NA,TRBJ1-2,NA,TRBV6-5,TGTGCCACCAGACGGGAGGTTGGTGGTGGCTACACCTTC,CATRREVGGGYTF
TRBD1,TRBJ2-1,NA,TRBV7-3,TGTGCCAGCAGCTCGGGACAGGGGTCCTACAATGAGCAGTTCTTC,CASSSGQGSYNEQFF
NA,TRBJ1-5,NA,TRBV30,TGTGCCTGGAGTGTAACAAGGACACAGCCCCAGCATTTT,CAWSVTRTQPQHF
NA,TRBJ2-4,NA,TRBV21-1,TGTGCCAGCAGCAAAAGTGGACAGGGGGCGGATTATCTAGCCAAAAACATTCAGTACTTC,CASSKSGQGADYLAKNIQYF
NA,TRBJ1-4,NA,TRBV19,TGTGCCAGTAGTATAGAGGCGGGTGAAAAACTGTTTTTT,CASSIEAGEKLFF
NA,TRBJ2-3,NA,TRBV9,NA,CASSGGVGSGSSTDTQYF
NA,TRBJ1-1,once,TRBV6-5,TGTGCCAGCAGTAGATCCGGGGAAGCTTTCTTT,CASSRSGEAFF
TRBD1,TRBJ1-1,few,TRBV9,TGTGCCAGCAGCGCGGACAGGGGCACTGAAGCTTTCTTT,CASSADRGTEAFF
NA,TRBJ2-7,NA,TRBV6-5,TGTGCCAGCAGTTTCTCCGCCGACTCGTACGAGCAGTACTTC,CASSFSADSYEQYF
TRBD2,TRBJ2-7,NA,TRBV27,TGTGCCAGCAGTTTATCAGGGCGGGGGGCAGGGTACGAGCAGTACTTC,CASSLSGRGAGYEQYF
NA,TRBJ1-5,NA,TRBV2,TGTGCCAGCAGTCTCCACGAACCGGGGTGGAATCAGCCCCAGCATTTT,CASSLHEPGWNQPQHF
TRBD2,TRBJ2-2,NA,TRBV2,TGTGCCAGCAGTAAGGGACTAGCGGGGGATACTCGGCCCGGGGAGCTGTTTTTT,CASSKGLAGDTRPGELFF
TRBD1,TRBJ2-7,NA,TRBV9,TGTGCCAGCAGCGTAGGTGGCGACAGGGGATCAAACGAGCAGTACTTC,CASSVGGDRGSNEQYF
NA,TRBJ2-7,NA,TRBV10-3,TGTGCCATCAGTGAGTTGGGACTCACCCTGAAGCAGTACTTC,CAISELGLTLKQYF
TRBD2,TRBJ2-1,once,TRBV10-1,TGCGCCAGCAGTTCGGGGATAGCGGGGGACCACAATGAGCAGTTCTTC,CASSSGIAGDHNEQFF
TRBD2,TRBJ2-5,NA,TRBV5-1,TGCGCCAGCAGGTTACACTACGCCAGAAATACTAGCGGTTCTTACCAAGAGACCCAGTACTTC,CASRLHYARNTSGSYQETQYF
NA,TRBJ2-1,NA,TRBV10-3,TGTGCCATCAGTGAGTTACCGGGACATAGAAACAATGAGCAGTTCTTC,CAISELPGHRNNEQFF
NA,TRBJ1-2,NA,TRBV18,TGTGCCAGCTCAGACTCGTACAAAGGGGGAGAGGGCTACACCTTC,CASSDSYKGGEGYTF
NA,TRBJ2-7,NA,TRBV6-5,TGTGCCAGCACGGAGCCGGCCGGATACGAGCAGTACTTC,CASTEPAGYEQYF
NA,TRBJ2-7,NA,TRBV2,TGTGCCAGCAGTGCCGGAGGTGGATACGAGCAGTACTTC,CASSAGGGYEQYF
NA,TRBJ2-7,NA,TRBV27,TGTGCCAGCAGTTTCGCGGGGTCCTATTTTGAGCAGTACTTC,CASSFAGSYFEQYF
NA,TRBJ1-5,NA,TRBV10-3,TGTGCCATCAGTTTAGAGGGCCGTAGCAATCAGCCCCAGCATTTT,CAISLEGRSNQPQHF
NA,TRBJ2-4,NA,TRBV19,TGTGCCAGTAGTATAGGGAGTGCCAAAAACATTCAGTACTTC,CASSIGSAKNIQYF
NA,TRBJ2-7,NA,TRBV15,TGTGCCACCAGCAGAGATCGCTCTCTGGGGCAGCACTACGAGCAGTACTTC,CATSRDRSLGQHYEQYF
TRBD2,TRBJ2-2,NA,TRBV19,TGTGCCAGTAGTATAGATCTAGGCGGACTAGCGGGTAATACCGGGGAGCTGTTTTTT,CASSIDLGGLAGNTGELFF
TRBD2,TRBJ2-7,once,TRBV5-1,TGCGCCAGCAGCTTGTCTCGAGCGGGAGCCGGCTACGAGCAGTACTTC,CASSLSRAGAGYEQYF
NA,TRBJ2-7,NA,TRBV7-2,TGTGCCAGCAGCTTAGGGGGGACACACTACGAGCAGTACTTC,CASSLGGTHYEQYF
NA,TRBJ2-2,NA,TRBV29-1,TGCAGCGTTGACTCAGCGAACACCGGGGAGCTGTTTTTT,CSVDSANTGELFF
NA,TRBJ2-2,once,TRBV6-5,TGTGCCAGCAGTTCAATAGCGGAGAACACCGGGGAGCTGTTTTTT,CASSSIAENTGELFF
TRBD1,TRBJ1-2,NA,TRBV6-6,TGTGCCAGCAATTTCGGGACATGGACAGGGGGTTATGGCTACACCTTC,CASNFGTWTGGYGYTF
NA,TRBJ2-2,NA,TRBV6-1,TGTGCCAGCAGTGAACTTAGGGGATTGAACACCGGGGAGCTGTTTTTT,CASSELRGLNTGELFF
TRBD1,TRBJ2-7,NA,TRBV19,TGTGCCAGTAGTATGGGACGGTACAGGGGGCGCGTCTACGAGCAGTACTTC,CASSMGRYRGRVYEQYF
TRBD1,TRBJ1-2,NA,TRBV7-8,TGTGCCAGCAGCTCAGACAGGGGCTATGGCTACACCTTC,CASSSDRGYGYTF
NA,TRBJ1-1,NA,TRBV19,TGTGCCAGTAGTAGGAGAGACAGAGACACTGAAGCTTTCTTT,CASSRRDRDTEAFF
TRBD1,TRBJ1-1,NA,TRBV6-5,TGTGCCAGCACCCTTACTCAACAGGGGGTCACTGAAGCTTTCTTT,CASTLTQQGVTEAFF
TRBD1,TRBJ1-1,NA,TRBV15,TGTGCCACACGAGGACAGGTCGAAGCTTTCTTT,CATRGQVEAFF
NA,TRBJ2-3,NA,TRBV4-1,TGCGCCAGCAGCCAAGAAGCTCTAGCGTCTAGCACAGATACGCAGTATTTT,CASSQEALASSTDTQYF
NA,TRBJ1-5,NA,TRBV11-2,TGTGCCAGCAGCTTATTGGTCAGGCATAGCAATCAGCCCCAGCATTTT,CASSLLVRHSNQPQHF
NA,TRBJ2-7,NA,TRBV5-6,TGTGCCAGCAGCTTGGTTGGGCCCTCCTACGAGCAGTACTTC,CASSLVGPSYEQYF
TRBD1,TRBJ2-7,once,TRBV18,TGTGCCAGCTCACCTACGCAGGGGGCAAGCGAGCAGTACTTC,CASSPTQGASEQYF